The 19 T cell receptor beta chains reported below all come from one sample, sequenced in a study of radiotherapy plus CTLA-4 blockade in lung cancer. Sequencing used immunoSEQ multiplex PCR; TCRdb keeps in-frame clones, though not all of them. The table lists approximately 80,000 clones, under 75% of them singletons. Sequences were derived from peripheral blood, sampled from a patient treated with radiotherapy plus ipilimumab. Receptor source: a human donor with non-small cell lung cancer whose response to radiotherapy plus ipilimumab could not be evaluated.

This clone appeared a few times. J is TRBJ1-2 and V is TRBV5-1; D might be TRBD1 (5 bases). The CDR3 contains 12 residues. Trimming stripped 4 bases from V and 6 bases from J, with 10 bases between. CDR1 and CDR2 from the germline V gene are SGHRS and YFSETQ. In nucleotides, the CDR3 is TGCGCCAGCAGCCCCCGGGGGGATGGCTACACCTTC. This codes for CASSPRGDGYTF.

The J gene is TRBJ1-2, the V gene TRBV7-9; a possible D gene is TRBD1 (6 bases). V lost 1 base, J lost 2 bases, and 8 bases lay in between. This CDR3 is 14 amino acids long. Germline CDR1 reads SEHNR; CDR2 reads FQNEAQ (reference sequence). Here the CDR3 DNA reads TGTGCCAGCAGCTTAGGGGGGCTGAACTATGGCTACACCTTC. It codes for CASSLGGLNYGYTF.

The chain has TRBV28 and TRBJ2-3; D might be TRBD2 (5 bases). Germline V gives CDR1 MDHEN, CDR2 SYDVKM. The ends were cut back, 5 bases at V and 0 bases at J, with 12 bases in the middle. This CDR3 spans 15 amino acids. The CDR3 nucleotides are TGTGCCAGCAGTCTAAGCGGCCCTAGCACAGATACGCAGTATTTT. Amino acid sequence: CASSLSGPSTDTQYF. Full variable domain (outside the CDR3, taken from reference TRBV28 and TRBJ2-3): DVKVTQSSRYLVKRTGEKVFLECVQDMDHENMFWYRQDPGLGLRLIYFSYDVKMKEKGDIPEGYSVSREKKERFSLILESASTNQTSMYLCASSLSGPSTDTQYFGPGTRLTVL.

The CDR3 is CASSSTPGESPLHF. The CDR3 DNA is TGTGCCAGCAGCTCCACCCCCGGGGAATCACCCCTCCACTTT. The V gene is TRBV7-2, the J gene TRBJ1-6, with no clear D. The CDR3 is 14 amino acids. Germline V gives CDR1 SGHTA, CDR2 FQGNSA. Trimming shortened V by 4 bases and J by 10 bases, and 14 bases separated the two germline ends.

This clone was detected only a few times. The chain combines TRBV10-3 with TRBJ1-1, with D unresolved. Germline CDR1 reads ENHRY; CDR2 reads SYGVKD. The length of the CDR3 is 15 residues. V lost 0 bases and J 4 bases, leaving 12 bases between the germline ends. CDR3 in amino acids: CAISESKVRGTEAFF. The CDR3 bases are TGTGCCATCAGTGAGTCGAAGGTGCGGGGCACTGAAGCTTTCTTT.

This rearrangement joins TRBV7-9 to TRBJ2-5; D remains ambiguous. TRBJ2-7 explains the end of the DNA better; the J call may be wrong. Per the germline V gene, CDR1 is SEHNR and CDR2 is FQNEAQ (reference sequence). CDR3 length equals 12 residues. CDR3 amino acids: CASSRNYYEQYF. The CDR3 bases are TGTGCCAGCAGCCGAAATTACTACGAGCAGTACTTC.

The rearrangement links TRBV5-6 to TRBJ2-1; TRBD2 matches 7 bases. Germline V lookup: CDR1 SGHDT, CDR2 YYEEEE. The CDR3 runs 13 residues. V shed 4 bases, J shed 10 bases, and the junction held 8 bases outside the gene matches. The CDR3 loop is CASSVGGSGEQFF. CDR3 DNA: TGTGCCAGCAGCGTGGGGGGGAGCGGGGAGCAGTTCTTC.

The V gene is TRBV6-5, the J gene TRBJ2-7; D may be TRBD1 (5 bases). The CDR3 consists of 15 residues. CDR1 is MNHEY, CDR2 SVGAGI, per germline. V lost 4 bases and J 2 bases, leaving 15 bases between the germline ends. The CDR3 protein is CASSSPGRAPYEQYF. The CDR3 bases are TGTGCCAGCAGTTCGCCGGGCAGGGCCCCCTACGAGCAGTACTTC.

The chain carries TRBV5-1 and TRBJ2-7; 7 positions match TRBD2. The length of the CDR3 is 14 residues. Germline V lookup: CDR1 SGHRS, CDR2 YFSETQ. With V trimmed by 3 bases and J by 3 bases, 6 bases remained unmatched. CDR3 coding DNA: TGCGCCAGCAGCTGGGAGGGAGACCACTACGAGCAGTACTTC. Encoded protein: CASSWEGDHYEQYF.

The chain uses TRBV30 and TRBJ2-7; the match to TRBD2 covers 10 bases. The CDR3 runs 15 residues. Germline-derived CDR1 and CDR2 are GTSNPN and SVGIG (reference sequence). The junction had 4 bases not matched to a gene; V was cut back by 2 bases and J by 0 bases. The CDR3 protein is CAWSRPSGGSYEQYF. CDR3 DNA: TGTGCCTGGAGTAGGCCTAGCGGGGGCTCCTACGAGCAGTACTTC.

CDR3 in DNA: TGTGCCAGCAGTTTATTCACCGGGACAGGGACCCCTGGGGCCAACGTCCTGACTTTC. This sequence encodes CASSLFTGTGTPGANVLTF. The chain has TRBV27 and TRBJ2-6; TRBD1 matches at 9 bases. Germline V gene sequence: CDR1 MNHEY, CDR2 SMNVEV (reference sequence). After removal of 1 base from V and 2 bases from J, the junction contained 9 bases not matched to a gene. The CDR3 loop spans 19 amino acids.

The chain carries TRBV5-1 and TRBJ1-5; D uncertain. The germline CDR1 and CDR2 sequences are SGHRS and YFSETQ. Deletions cut 1 base from V and 2 bases from J, with 7 bases between. The CDR3 consists of 14 residues. Written as DNA, the CDR3 is TGCGCCAGCAGCTTGAGTGGAGGCAATCAGCCCCAGCATTTT. Protein product: CASSLSGGNQPQHF.

The rearrangement uses TRBV7-9 and TRBJ1-1; D is possibly TRBD1 (6 bases). The CDR3 sequence is 14 residues long. CDR1 and CDR2 from the germline V gene are SEHNR and FQNEAQ (reference sequence). V lost 6 bases to trimming and J lost 0 bases, with 11 bases between them. CDR3: CASRTGRMNTEAFF. The CDR3 DNA sequence: TGTGCCAGCAGGACAGGCCGTATGAACACTGAAGCTTTCTTT. The whole variable domain, filled in from reference TRBV7-9 and TRBJ1-1, reads DTGVSQNPRHKITKRGQNVTFRCDPISEHNRLYWYRQTLGQGPEFLTYFQNEAQLEKSRLLSDRFSAERPKGSFSTLEIQRTEQGDSAMYLCASRTGRMNTEAFFGQGTRLTVV.

The chain recombines TRBV6-1 with TRBJ1-2, with 11 bases matching TRBD1. J lost 6 bases, V lost 3 bases, and 3 bases had no gene match. CDR1 is MNHNS and CDR2 is SASEGT in the germline V gene. The CDR3 covers 14 residues. CDR3 residues: CASSDWDRGNGYTF. The CDR3 DNA sequence: TGTGCCAGCAGTGATTGGGACAGGGGGAATGGCTACACCTTC.

This chain connects TRBV11-3 to TRBJ2-7; weak D call: TRBD2 (5 bases). The germline V gene encodes CDR1 SGHNT and CDR2 YENEEA. There are 15 residues in the CDR3. Trimming removed 1 base from V and 4 bases from J, with 14 bases in between. The CDR3 sequence is CASSLAGNGAYEQYF. The CDR3 bases are TGTGCCAGCAGCTTAGCGGGGAATGGAGCGTACGAGCAGTACTTC.

This chain joins TRBV15 and TRBJ1-5, with 9 bases matching TRBD1. Germline CDR1 LNHNV, CDR2 YYDKDF (reference sequence). After removal of 3 bases from V and 7 bases from J, the junction contained 4 bases not matched to a gene. The CDR3 is made up of 14 amino acids. This CDR3 reads CATSRDRGWQPQHF. The CDR3 nucleotides are TGTGCCACCAGCAGGGACAGGGGTTGGCAGCCCCAGCATTTT.

The chain links TRBV10-3 to TRBJ2-7; D is ambiguous. Germline V gene lookup returns CDR1 ENHRY and CDR2 SYGVKD. V lost 11 bases and J lost 0, with 11 bases in between. The CDR3 is 12 residues long. The CDR3 sequence: CAALSPSYEQYF. CDR3 DNA sequence: TGTGCCGCCCTGAGCCCCTCCTACGAGCAGTACTTC.

The gene calls are TRBV7-2 and TRBJ2-1; 8 nucleotides match TRBD1. The germline gives CDR1 SGHTA, CDR2 FQGNSA. CDR3 size: 16 residues. J lost 6 bases, V lost 1 base, and 8 bases had no gene match. The CDR3 loop is CASSLERAGGFNEQFF. The CDR3 nucleotides read TGTGCCAGCAGCTTAGAGAGGGCAGGGGGCTTCAATGAGCAGTTCTTC.

V gene TRBV5-1 combines with J gene TRBJ1-2; D possibly corresponds to TRBD1 (5 bases). V was clipped by 4 bases and J by 4 bases, with 17 bases between them. CDR1 is SGHRS and CDR2 is YFSETQ in the germline V gene. This CDR3 is 15 amino acids long. The CDR3 region has the DNA TGCGCCAGCAGCGATTGGGAACAGGCTTCCTATGGCTACACCTTC. Encoded protein: CASSDWEQASYGYTF.